This is a list of T cell receptor beta chains from one sample in a study of OX40 agonist ivuxolimab in advanced cancers. Here immunoSEQ multiplex PCR was the method, and the copy in TCRdb shows in-frame clones only, minus some. The data hold 60,000 to 75,000 clones, with about four fifths observed a single time. Sample: CD4+ or CD8+ T cells sorted from blood, taken in a trial of the OX40 agonist ivuxolimab. These receptors were obtained from an adult with an advanced solid tumor such as melanoma, head and neck, liver or kidney cancer. The CDR3 runs from the conserved cysteine through the conserved F or W. D genes are given only for firm matches. A clone size is listed for some rows: how often the clone was seen (once, few, many), or a class if it is expanded.

D gene,J gene,V gene,clone size,CDR3 DNA,CDR3 protein
NA,TRBJ2-7,TRBV7-2,once,TGTGCCAGCAGCTTAGCGTCGGACGAGCAGTACTTC,CASSLASDEQYF
TRBD2,TRBJ2-2,TRBV7-2,NA,TGTGCCAGCAGCTCTAGCGGGGGGACCGCCGGGGAGCTGTTTTTT,CASSSSGGTAGELFF
NA,TRBJ1-1,TRBV5-1,NA,TGCGCCAGCAGCTTACAAGGGGTGACAATGAACACTGAAGCTTTCTTT,CASSLQGVTMNTEAFF
NA,TRBJ1-6,TRBV19,NA,TGTGCCAGTAGTACCTACCTACAGGGTCGGAATTCACCCCTCCACTTT,CASSTYLQGRNSPLHF
NA,TRBJ1-2,TRBV4-1,few,TGCGCCAGCAGCCAAGTCGAGGGAAGCTATGGCTACACCTTC,CASSQVEGSYGYTF
TRBD1,TRBJ1-1,TRBV13,NA,TGTGCCAGCAGCACAGGGGGGTACACTGAAGCTTTCTTT,CASSTGGYTEAFF
NA,TRBJ2-3,TRBV5-1,NA,TGCGCCAGCAGCTTGGCCAAAAGTGCAGATACGCAGTATTTT,CASSLAKSADTQYF
NA,TRBJ2-3,TRBV5-1,NA,TGCGCCAGCAGCGAGGGGACCTCCCAGGCAGATACGCAGTATTTT,CASSEGTSQADTQYF
NA,TRBJ1-2,TRBV7-8,NA,TGTGCCAGCAGCGATCACCTAACAGGGACGAGGACCCCCCTTCTCTTC,CASSDHLTGTRTPLLF
TRBD1,TRBJ1-5,TRBV10-3,NA,TGTGCCACCTCGACAGGGGTCTATAGCAATCAGCCCCAGCATTTT,CATSTGVYSNQPQHF
TRBD2,TRBJ2-7,TRBV5-1,NA,TGCGCCAGCAGCCCGGGACTAGCGGGGATGGACGAGCAGTACTTC,CASSPGLAGMDEQYF
NA,TRBJ2-5,TRBV18,NA,TGTGCCAGCTCACCACCGGAGGGGGGGCAAGAGACCCAGTACTTC,CASSPPEGGQETQYF
NA,TRBJ2-3,TRBV6-6,NA,TGTGCCAGCAGACCCCAAGGGGGGTGGGGCACAGATACGCAGTATTTT,CASRPQGGWGTDTQYF
NA,TRBJ1-6,TRBV18,few,TGTGCCAGCTCCCCAGGGGTTGACTCACCCCTCCACTTT,CASSPGVDSPLHF
NA,TRBJ2-7,TRBV5-7,NA,TGTGCCAGCAGCCAACAGGTTGGGACCTACGAGCAGTACTTC,CASSQQVGTYEQYF
NA,TRBJ2-7,TRBV30,NA,TGTGCCTGGAAGGTCAGAGACTCGGGGCAGTACTTC,CAWKVRDSGQYF
NA,TRBJ1-1,TRBV5-1,NA,TGCGCCAGCAGGCCGCGGGCTGGAGGTCTGAACACTGAAGCTTTCTTT,CASRPRAGGLNTEAFF
NA,TRBJ1-2,TRBV5-1,NA,TGCGCCAGCAGCTTGAGTATTTACAGGTCTGGGAACTATGGCTACACCTTC,CASSLSIYRSGNYGYTF
NA,TRBJ1-2,TRBV19,NA,TGTGCCAGTAGTATTTATCAGAACTATGGCTACACCTTC,CASSIYQNYGYTF
TRBD2,TRBJ2-5,TRBV5-1,NA,TGCGCCAGCAGCTTGGGACTAGCGGGGGGGTATGAGACCCAGTACTTC,CASSLGLAGGYETQYF
NA,TRBJ1-1,TRBV6-4,NA,TGTGCCAGCAGTGACTCGGCCGGCCTTGAAGCTTTCTTT,CASSDSAGLEAFF
TRBD2,TRBJ2-7,TRBV6-5,NA,TGTGCCAGCAGTCGGACTAGCGGGGGGACCTACGAGCAGTACTTC,CASSRTSGGTYEQYF
NA,TRBJ2-5,TRBV5-1,NA,TGCGCCAGCAGCTTGGGACAGGGAGGGCCGGAGACCCAGTACTTC,CASSLGQGGPETQYF
NA,TRBJ2-2,TRBV5-1,NA,TGCGCCAGCAGCCAGGGGGGCACCGGGGAGCTGTTTTTT,CASSQGGTGELFF
TRBD1,TRBJ2-5,TRBV5-4,NA,TGTGCCAGCAGCTGGGGGGACAGGGGGCGGGAGACCCAGTACTTC,CASSWGDRGRETQYF
TRBD1,TRBJ1-1,TRBV5-4,few,TGTGCCAGCAGCCGGACAGGGGGTTTGACTTTCTTT,CASSRTGGLTFF
TRBD1,TRBJ1-1,TRBV7-9,NA,TGTGCCAGCAGCCAGGGGACAGGGGAAGCTTTCTTT,CASSQGTGEAFF
NA,TRBJ1-4,TRBV19,once,TGTGCCAGTAGTATGGGTATCGGGCGCCCCGAAAAACTGTTTTTT,CASSMGIGRPEKLFF
NA,TRBJ1-5,TRBV6-1,NA,TGTGCCAGCAGTGGGATTCGGCTAACTTCCAATCAGCCCCAGCATTTT,CASSGIRLTSNQPQHF
TRBD2,TRBJ2-5,TRBV5-4,NA,TGTGCCAGCAGCTTGGCTAGCGGGGGGGGTAGAGAGACCCAGTACTTC,CASSLASGGGRETQYF
NA,TRBJ2-5,TRBV6-5,NA,TGTGCCAGCAGTAGGGGGGTCGGGAAAGAGACCCAGTACTTC,CASSRGVGKETQYF
NA,TRBJ1-2,TRBV7-9,once,TGTGCCAGCAGCTTAATCTCAGGGTCCGGCTACACCTTC,CASSLISGSGYTF
TRBD1,TRBJ1-5,TRBV30,NA,TGTGCCTGGAACAGGGGCGGGGGGGGCAATCAGCCCCAGCATTTT,CAWNRGGGGNQPQHF
TRBD1,TRBJ1-1,TRBV5-1,NA,TGCGCCAGCAGCTTGGACAGGGGGAACACTGAAGCTTTCTTT,CASSLDRGNTEAFF
NA,TRBJ2-2,TRBV4-1,once,TGCGCCAGCAGCCAAGATGGGGGGACGAACCATGTAGGGGAGCTGTTTTTT,CASSQDGGTNHVGELFF
TRBD1,TRBJ1-2,TRBV4-2,few,TGTGCCAGCAGCCCTAGACAGGGGGCGCAATCGAACTATGGCTACACCTTC,CASSPRQGAQSNYGYTF
NA,TRBJ1-5,TRBV25-1,NA,TGTGCCAGCAGTGAACATGGAAACAATCAGCCCCAGCATTTT,CASSEHGNNQPQHF
NA,TRBJ2-3,TRBV11-2,NA,TGTGCCAGCACTCGGGACGTTACAGATACGCAGTATTTT,CASTRDVTDTQYF
NA,TRBJ2-5,TRBV6-1,NA,TGTGCCAGCAGCCCCTTTCCCGAGGAGACCCAGTACTTC,CASSPFPEETQYF
TRBD2,TRBJ2-7,TRBV4-2,NA,TGTGCCAGCAGCCAAGCCGGGACTAGCGCTTACGAGCAGTACTTC,CASSQAGTSAYEQYF
NA,TRBJ1-4,TRBV5-4,NA,TGTGCCAGCAGCTTGAGGCAGGGTTTTACAACTAATGAAAAACTGTTTTTT,CASSLRQGFTTNEKLFF